Below, 4 T cell receptor beta chains from the same sample are listed, as sequenced in a study of STAT3 mutations in large granular lymphocyte leukemia. Study-wide points: In T-cell large granular lymphocyte leukemia, about half of patients showed multiple immunodominant subclonotypes.

The antigens of these receptors remain unknown. Method: immunoSEQ multiplex PCR; TCRdb's copy keeps in-frame clones and lacks some. The sample includes 30,000 to 45,000 clones, over 75% of them seen just once. Source material: PBMCs. These receptors originate from a human donor with T large granular lymphocyte leukemia. Some clones in this sample may be carry-over from other donors' samples.

V usage is TRBV19 and J usage is TRBJ1-5, with 10 bases identical to TRBD1. This CDR3 spans 15 amino acids. Trimming removed 7 bases from V and 3 bases from J; junction bases left unmatched: 6. Germline V CDR1 and CDR2: LNHDA, SQIVND (reference sequence). The chain's CDR3 is CASTPDRGYNQPQHF. The CDR3 DNA is TGTGCCAGTACCCCGGACAGGGGGTACAATCAGCCCCAGCATTTT.

The rearrangement links TRBV9 to TRBJ2-1; 11 bases line up with TRBD2. Germline loops: CDR1 SGDLS, CDR2 YYNGEE. This CDR3 region has 16 residues. Germline trimming cut 0 bases from V and 6 bases from J; bases unmatched to any gene: 5. As DNA, the CDR3 is TGTGCCAGCAGCGTAGGAATTAGCGGGGGGGCCAATGAGCAGTTCTTC. Protein sequence: CASSVGISGGANEQFF.

The J gene is TRBJ1-4, the V gene TRBV7-8; D remains unclear. This CDR3 contains 13 residues. The germline V and J ends were trimmed by 2 bases and 7 bases, with 8 bases remaining between them. Germline lookup yields CDR1 SGHVS and CDR2 FQNEAQ. The CDR3 DNA reads TGTGCCAGCAGCTTACGGCGTGTTGAAAAACTGTTTTTT. This sequence encodes CASSLRRVEKLFF. Full variable domain (missing parts from reference TRBV7-8 and TRBJ1-4): GAGVSQSPRYKVAKRGQDVALRCDPISGHVSLFWYQQALGQGPEFLTYFQNEAQLDKSGLPSDRFFAERPEGSVSTLKIQRTQQEDSAVYLCASSLRRVEKLFFGSGTQLSVL.

The chain recombines TRBV18 with TRBJ1-5; possibly TRBD1 for D (5 bases). Per germline, CDR1 KGHSH and CDR2 LQKENI. V shed 3 bases and J shed 6 bases, with 9 bases lying between them. The CDR3 has 13 amino acids. This CDR3 is CASSPEGTQPQHF. CDR3 nucleotides: TGTGCCAGCTCACCTGAGGGGACTCAGCCCCAGCATTTT.